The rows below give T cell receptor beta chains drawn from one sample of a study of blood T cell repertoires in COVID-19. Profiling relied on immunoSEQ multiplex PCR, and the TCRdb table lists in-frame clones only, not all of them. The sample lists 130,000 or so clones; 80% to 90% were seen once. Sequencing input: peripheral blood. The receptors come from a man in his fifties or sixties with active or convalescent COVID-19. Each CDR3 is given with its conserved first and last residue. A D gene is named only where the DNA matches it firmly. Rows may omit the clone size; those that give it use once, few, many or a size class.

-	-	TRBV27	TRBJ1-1	CASRKGRGDTEAFF	TGTGCCAGCAGGAAGGGCAGGGGAGACACTGAAGCTTTCTTT
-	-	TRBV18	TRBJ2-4	CASSPAGKNIQYF	TGTGCCAGCTCACCAGCAGGGAAAAACATTCAGTACTTC
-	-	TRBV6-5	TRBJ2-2	CASNYLANTGELFF	TGTGCCAGCAACTACTTAGCGAACACCGGGGAGCTGTTTTTT
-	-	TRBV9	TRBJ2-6	CASSVQSAGANVLTF	TGTGCCAGCAGCGTACAGAGCGCTGGGGCCAACGTCCTGACTTTC
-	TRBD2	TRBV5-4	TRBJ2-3	CASSLGTSGRTDTQYF	TGTGCCAGCAGCTTGGGGACTAGCGGGAGAACAGATACGCAGTATTTT
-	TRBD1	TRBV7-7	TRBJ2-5	CASTPGTGQETQYF	TGTGCTAGCACCCCCGGGACAGGACAAGAGACCCAGTACTTC
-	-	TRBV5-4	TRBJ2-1	CASSQPAGEQFF	TGTGCCAGCAGCCAACCCGCGGGTGAGCAGTTCTTC
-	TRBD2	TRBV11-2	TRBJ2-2	CASSLASGGNTGELFF	TGTGCCAGCAGCTTAGCTAGCGGGGGAAACACCGGGGAGCTGTTTTTT
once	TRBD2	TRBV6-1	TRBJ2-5	CASSVTSGRAPAETQYF	TGTGCCAGCAGTGTGACTAGCGGGAGAGCACCCGCAGAGACCCAGTACTTC
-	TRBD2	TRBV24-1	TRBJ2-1	CATSDFSGSLVMDEHEQFF	TGTGCCACCAGTGATTTTAGCGGGAGTCTTGTGATGGACGAGCATGAGCAGTTCTTC
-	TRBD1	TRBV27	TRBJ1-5	CASSPRQGGQPQHF	TGTGCCAGCAGTCCCCGCCAGGGGGGTCAGCCCCAGCATTTT
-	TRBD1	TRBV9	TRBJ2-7	CASSVQTGPAYEQYF	TGTGCCAGCAGCGTACAGACAGGGCCCGCCTACGAGCAGTACTTC